This T cell receptor (beta chain) is drawn from a study of blood T cell repertoires in COVID-19. Sequencing was performed with immunoSEQ multiplex PCR; in TCRdb, only in-frame clones are kept and a portion is missing. This sample has approximately 180,000 clones, with over 80% found just once. Material for sequencing was peripheral blood. This TCR was sampled from a woman aged 45-59 years with acute or convalescent COVID-19.

The CDR3, as DNA: TGCGCCAGCAGCGGGGACACCTATGGCTACACCTTC. This codes for CASSGDTYGYTF. This chain joins TRBV5-1 and TRBJ1-2; perhaps TRBD1 as D (6 bases). The CDR3 totals 12 residues. With 4 bases removed from V and 4 bases from J, the gap between germline ends came to 8 bases. Germline lookup yields CDR1 SGHRS and CDR2 YFSETQ.